This T cell receptor beta chain was profiled in a study of shared clonotypes between healthy human individuals. Broader study findings: Non-shared clonotypes had lower generation probabilities than those shared by all four donors. Several donors shared 4.5% to 6.5% of their naive CD4 clonotypes.

Free of recent acute infections or vaccinations, the donors were healthy HIV-negative adults. Details on this clone: Its antigen is not identified.

The authors' processing: ImmunoSEQ supplied junction-only sequences lacking quality scores, so filtering was different. Data came from immunoSEQ multiplex PCR; TCRdb stores just in-frame clones and leaves some out. V and J calls and clone size come straight from that table; D and trimming were deduced from the DNA. This sample has some 1 million clones; more than 60% occur once, and the top ten carry about 1.5%. Germline values: CDR1 PRHDT, CDR2 FYEKMQ (reference sequence). The J segment lost 4 bases and the V segment lost 2 bases, leaving 3 bases of the junction unmatched. This CDR3 comprises 15 residues.

Sequenced: memory CD4+ T cells sorted from blood. Subset defined: CD45RA-negative fraction. This rearrangement joins TRBV13 to TRBJ2-1, with 9 bases matching TRBD2. This receptor was identified in a man aged 18 to 29 in good health. CDR3 DNA sequence: TGTGCCAGCAGCTTATTTGCGGGGGGGTACAATGAGCAGTTCTTC. It codes for CASSLFAGGYNEQFF.